This TCR beta chain was sequenced for a study of T cells in Graves' hyperthyroidism and ophthalmopathy. General observations from the study: Clonotypes that were expanded in thyroid above 0.001 mostly appeared in blood too. Ophthalmopathy, which appeared later, was predicted by the model a median 6.5 months before onset.

CDR1 is SEHNR, CDR2 FQNEAQ, per germline (reference sequence). The CDR3 covers 18 residues. J was trimmed by 5 bases and V by 5 bases; bases with no gene match: 16. Patients were excluded because of uncontrolled infection, other autoimmune disease, pregnancy or lactation. Diagnoses used clinical symptoms, serum thyroxine and TRAb, thyroid ultrasound and orbital computed tomography. It was RNA transcripts that yielded the amplified TCR beta CDR3 regions. First-round RT-PCR of the TCR CDR3 relied on the HTBI primer set. TCRdb redid the calling of the multiplex PCR reads with MiXCR, one entry per CDR3 protein. Of 500,000 to 650,000 distinct CDR3 sequences listed, 40% to 50% were seen once; the top ten hold 44%. As concerns this clonotype: Its antigen is still unknown.

The V and J genes are TRBV7-9 and TRBJ2-5; 11 nucleotides line up with TRBD1. Sample: peripheral blood or thyroid tissue (not recorded which). The receptor was isolated from an adult woman with Graves' disease, either hyperthyroidism or ophthalmopathy (not recorded which). CDR3 sequence (DNA): TGTGCCAGCAGCCCAATGTCGTCAGGGACAGGGGGTTGGGAGACCCAGTACTTC. Protein sequence: CASSPMSSGTGGWETQYF. The full variable domain, its missing parts supplied by reference TRBV7-9 and TRBJ2-5, is DTGVSQNPRHKITKRGQNVTFRCDPISEHNRLYWYRQTLGQGPEFLTYFQNEAQLEKSRLLSDRFSAERPKGSFSTLEIQRTEQGDSAMYLCASSPMSSGTGGWETQYFGPGTRLLVL.